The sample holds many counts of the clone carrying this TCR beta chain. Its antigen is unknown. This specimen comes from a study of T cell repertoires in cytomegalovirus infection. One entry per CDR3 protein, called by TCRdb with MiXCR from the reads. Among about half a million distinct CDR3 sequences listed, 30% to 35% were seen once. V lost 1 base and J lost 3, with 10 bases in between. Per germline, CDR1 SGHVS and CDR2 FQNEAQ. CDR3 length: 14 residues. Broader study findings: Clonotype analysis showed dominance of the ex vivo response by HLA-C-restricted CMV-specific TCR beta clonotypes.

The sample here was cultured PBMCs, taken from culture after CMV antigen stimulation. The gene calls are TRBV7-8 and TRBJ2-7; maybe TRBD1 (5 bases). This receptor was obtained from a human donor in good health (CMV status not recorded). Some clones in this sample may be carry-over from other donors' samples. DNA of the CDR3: TGTGCCAGCAGCTTAGTGGGGCTGGTCTACGAGCAGTACTTC. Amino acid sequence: CASSLVGLVYEQYF.